The 9 T cell receptor beta chains below come from one sample, sequenced in a study of shared T cell receptors in the human thymus. Produced via immunoSEQ multiplex PCR; TCRdb's table is partial and in-frame only. The table records roughly 700,000 clones, 70% to 90% of them present only once. The same data also contributed to another study, on human thymus T cells.

Sequences were obtained from thymocytes. These receptors originate from a boy under three years old with a congenital heart defect.

The V and J genes are TRBV29-1 and TRBJ2-1; TRBD1 is a possible D gene (5 bases). Germline CDR1 SQVTM, CDR2 ANQGSEA. V lost 7 bases and J 4 bases, leaving 11 bases between the germline ends. There are 12 residues in the CDR3. Here the CDR3 DNA reads TGCAGCGGTCTGACAGAGTACAATGAGCAGTTCTTC. Protein product: CSGLTEYNEQFF.

V and J are TRBV19 and TRBJ2-7; TRBD1 matches at 10 bases. J was trimmed by 1 base and V by 6 bases; bases with no gene match: 9. The germline V gene has CDR1 LNHDA and CDR2 SQIVND (reference sequence). The CDR3 runs to 16 residues. As DNA, the CDR3 is TGTGCCAGTAGCCCCGGCCGGGACAGGGGTTCCTACGAGCAGTACTTC. Translated: CASSPGRDRGSYEQYF.

V and J are TRBV9 and TRBJ2-7, with D possibly TRBD1 on 6 matching bases. The CDR3 loop spans 14 amino acids. Trimming took 3 bases from V and 3 from J, leaving 13 bases between them. Looked up from germline, CDR1 is SGDLS and CDR2 is YYNGEE. This chain's CDR3 is CASSAPGHHYEQYF. Here the CDR3 DNA reads TGTGCCAGCAGCGCCCCGGGACATCACTACGAGCAGTACTTC.

This chain links TRBV4-1 with TRBJ2-3, with 11 bases matching TRBD1. CDR1 and CDR2 from the germline V gene are MGHRA and YSYEKL. This CDR3 spans 15 amino acids. With 8 bases clipped from V and 7 bases from J, the junction kept 11 bases outside the gene matches. The CDR3 loop is CASADRDRGKHTQYF. As DNA, the CDR3 is TGCGCCAGCGCGGACCGGGACAGGGGGAAACATACGCAGTATTTT.

The gene calls are TRBV7-2 and TRBJ2-1; 13 nucleotides agree with TRBD2. The V gene end was trimmed by 7 bases and the J gene end by 6 bases; junction bases not matched to a gene: 6. The CDR3 contains 15 residues. Germline values: CDR1 SGHTA, CDR2 FQGNSA. This CDR3 reads CASTLTSGRANEQFF. The CDR3, as DNA: TGTGCCAGCACCCTCACTAGCGGGAGGGCCAATGAGCAGTTCTTC.

The rearrangement joins TRBV4-2 to TRBJ1-4; 7 bases fit TRBD1. This CDR3 is 16 amino acids long. V was pared by 3 bases and J by 5 bases, with 9 bases of the junction left unmatched. Germline V gives CDR1 LGHNA, CDR2 YNFKEQ. CDR3 protein: CASSHPGTVKNEKLFF. CDR3 DNA sequence: TGTGCCAGCAGCCATCCCGGGACAGTGAAAAATGAAAAACTGTTTTTT.

This clone was seen only a few times. The chain uses TRBV29-1 and TRBJ1-1; 7 bases line up with TRBD1. The trim removed 7 bases at V and 1 base at J, leaving 3 bases unmatched. The germline V gene encodes CDR1 SQVTM and CDR2 ANQGSEA. The length of the CDR3 is 12 residues. The CDR3 loop is CSDNRGNTEAFF. The DNA of the CDR3 is TGCAGCGACAACAGGGGGAACACTGAAGCTTTCTTT. The whole variable domain, remainder taken from reference TRBV29-1 and TRBJ1-1, is SAVISQKPSRDICQRGTSLTIQCQVDSQVTMMFWYRQQPGQSLTLIATANQGSEATYESGFVIDKFPISRPNLTFSTLTVSNMSPEDSSIYLCSDNRGNTEAFFGQGTRLTVV.

The chain employs TRBV7-7 and TRBJ2-3, with 11 bases lining up with TRBD2. V gave up 2 bases and J gave up 2 bases; unmatched junction bases: 9. Germline-derived CDR1 and CDR2 are SSHAT and FNYEAQ (reference sequence). This CDR3 has 18 residues. In DNA form, the CDR3 reads TGTGCCAGCAGCTTATTAGCGGGAGGGCCTAGGGTCACAGATACGCAGTATTTT. This codes for CASSLLAGGPRVTDTQYF.

The V call is TRBV27, the J call TRBJ2-2; 9 bases agree with TRBD2. V gave up 4 bases and J gave up 4 bases; unmatched junction bases: 7. The CDR3 extends over 16 amino acids. Germline loops: CDR1 MNHEY, CDR2 SMNVEV (reference sequence). The CDR3 spells CASSSLAGAATGELFF. The CDR3 region has the DNA TGTGCCAGCAGTTCCTTAGCGGGAGCAGCCACCGGGGAGCTGTTTTTT.